This TCR beta chain was sequenced during a study of blood T cell repertoires in COVID-19. Study details: The samples span acute and convalescent COVID-19 from the United States, Italy and Spain. PBMCs, B-cell-depleted T cells, or T cells were the source of the cDNA or gDNA that made up the material.

The CDR3 sequence is 13 residues long. The germline gives CDR1 SQVTM, CDR2 ANQGSEA. V was cut by 2 bases and J by 7 bases, with 12 bases left in between. Original data processing: Amplifying reference gene primers gave estimates of nucleated cell counts. Libraries were prepared by immunoSEQ multiplex PCR; TCRdb keeps only in-frame clonotypes and omits some of them. The DNA was the basis for D and trimming; V, J and clone size are from that table. The sample includes around 140,000 clones, around 86% seen only once; the top ten take about 5.7%. This chain connects TRBV29-1 to TRBJ2-1, with D possibly being TRBD2 (6 bases). The source of this sequence is a man older than 75 with acute or convalescent COVID-19. Sample: peripheral blood. CDR3 DNA: TGCAGCGTTGAACTGGCGGGGCCTAATGAGCAGTTCTTC. Translating gives CSVELAGPNEQFF.